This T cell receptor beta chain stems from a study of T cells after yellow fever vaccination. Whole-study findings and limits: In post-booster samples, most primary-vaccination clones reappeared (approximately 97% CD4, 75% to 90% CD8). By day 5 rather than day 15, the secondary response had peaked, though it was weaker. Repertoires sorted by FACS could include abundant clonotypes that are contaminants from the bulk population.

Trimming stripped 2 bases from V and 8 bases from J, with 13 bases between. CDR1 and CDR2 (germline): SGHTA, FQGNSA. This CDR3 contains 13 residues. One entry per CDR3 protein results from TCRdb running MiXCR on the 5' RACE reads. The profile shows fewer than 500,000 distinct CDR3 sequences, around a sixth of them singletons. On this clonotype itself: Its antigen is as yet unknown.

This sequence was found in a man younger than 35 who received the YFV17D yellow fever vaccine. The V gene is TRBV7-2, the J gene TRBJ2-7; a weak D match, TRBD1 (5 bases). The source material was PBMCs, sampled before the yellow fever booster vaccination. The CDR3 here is CASSLQGFGQQYV. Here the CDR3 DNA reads TGTGCCAGCAGCTTACAGGGTTTCGGGCAGCAGTACGTC.